This T cell receptor (beta chain) was captured by sequencing in a study of cytomegalovirus exposure and HLA in healthy donors. The PCR contained 60 Vbeta and 13 Jbeta primers. The table came from immunoSEQ multiplex PCR; TCRdb's copy has only in-frame clones and leaves some out. The table shows about 140,000 clones, with 75% occurring only once. As for this clone: Antigen specificity is unknown.

Points from the study as a whole: Per a later analysis, HLA-associated TCR beta chains showed more clonal expansion than other, equally common TCR beta chains. Only CMV serostatus was available as immune exposure information. TCR beta sequences numbering some 17,000 were associated with HLA alleles at 0.05 false discovery rate in a later analysis.

The clonotype comes from a man aged 25-45 years in good health and CMV-seronegative. The sequenced material came from PBMCs.

The DNA of the CDR3 is TGTGCCAGCAGTCCCGACAGGAGCTCTGGAAACACCATATATTTT. Translation: CASSPDRSSGNTIYF. The chain combines TRBV6-6 with TRBJ1-3; D is perhaps TRBD1 (6 bases). Germline CDR1 reads MNHNY; CDR2 reads SVGAGI (reference sequence). V lost 5 bases and J lost 0, with 11 bases in between. The CDR3 sequence is 15 residues long.